These 10 T cell receptor beta chains originate from one sample sequenced in a study of Ad26.COV2.S vaccination and SARS-CoV-2 variants. Profiling relied on immunoSEQ multiplex PCR, and the TCRdb table lists in-frame clones only, not all of them. The data show 85,000 to 95,000 clones, with approximately 86% seen just once and about 17% held by the top ten. This specimen was peripheral blood, taken after recovery from COVID-19. These receptors all come from a human donor who had recovered from COVID-19.

Turning to this clone: The junction departs from the called germline gene at one end, perhaps through a read error. The chain joins TRBV3-1 (or the pseudogene TRBV3-2) to TRBJ2-3; weak D call: TRBD2 (6 bases). CDR1 LGHDT and CDR2 YNNKEL come from the germline V gene (reference sequence). The CDR3 runs to 17 residues. This CDR3 reads CASSQERAGTVADTQYF. Here the CDR3 DNA reads TGTGCCAGCAGTCAAGAGCGGGCGGGAACTGTGGCAGATACGCAGTATTTT.

The chain recombines TRBV6-6 with TRBJ1-5, with TRBD1 matching 12 bases. CDR1 MNHNY and CDR2 SVGAGI come from the germline V gene (reference sequence). Trimming at V came to 4 bases and at J to 5 bases, leaving 6 bases not matched to a gene. CDR3 length: 16 amino acids. CDR3 coding DNA: TGTGCCAGCAGTTCCCGGGACAGGGGGCGGGATCAGCCCCAGCATTTT. Translated: CASSSRDRGRDQPQHF.

The chain has TRBV6-2 or TRBV6-3 and TRBJ1-2; D is perhaps TRBD1 (5 bases). Germline loops: CDR1 MNHEY, CDR2 SVGEGT. V was shortened by 2 bases and J by 8 bases, with 9 bases between the two germline ends. CDR3 size: 12 residues. CDR3 sequence: CASSYGGWGYTF. The CDR3 nucleotides are TGTGCCAGCAGTTACGGGGGATGGGGCTACACCTTC.

The V gene is TRBV4-1, the J gene TRBJ1-3, with D possibly matching TRBD1 (6 bases). CDR3 length: 14 amino acids. CDR1 MGHRA and CDR2 YSYEKL come from the germline V gene. V was trimmed by 4 bases and J by 2 bases, leaving 9 bases between them. For the CDR3, the DNA is TGCGCCAGCAGCCTACAGGGCACTGGAAACACCATATATTTT. This gives the protein CASSLQGTGNTIYF.

The chain has TRBV4-3 and TRBJ1-1; 7 bases map to TRBD1. The CDR3 is 13 residues long. From germline, CDR1 is LGHNA and CDR2 YSLEER. V gave up 2 bases and J gave up 11 bases; unmatched junction bases: 8. The CDR3 region has the DNA TGCGCCAGCAGCCAAACGATACAGGGGTGGGCTTTCTTT. Protein product: CASSQTIQGWAFF.

The rearrangement joins TRBV15 to TRBJ2-1; perhaps TRBD2 as D (5 bases). V lost 7 bases and J lost 5, with 15 bases in between. Germline V gene lookup returns CDR1 LNHNV and CDR2 YYDKDF (reference sequence). This CDR3 contains 14 residues. The CDR3 region is CATTPRGSHNEQFF. The CDR3, as DNA: TGTGCCACCACTCCCCGAGGGTCCCACAATGAGCAGTTCTTC.

The chain combines TRBV19 with TRBJ1-3, with D hard to call. Germline values: CDR1 LNHDA, CDR2 SQIVND (reference sequence). The V end was cut by 5 bases, the J end by 0 bases, with 14 bases between. The CDR3 loop spans 16 amino acids. CDR3 sequence reads: CASSAGLPLSGNTIYF. As DNA, the CDR3 is TGTGCCAGTAGTGCGGGGTTGCCACTCTCTGGAAACACCATATATTTT.

The chain couples TRBV19 to TRBJ2-3, with a possible D match to TRBD2 (6 bases). Trimming shortened V by 1 base and J by 12 bases, and 17 bases separated the two germline ends. This CDR3 spans 14 amino acids. Germline CDR1 reads LNHDA; CDR2 reads SQIVND (reference sequence). The CDR3 region is CASSIGDAGLDQYF. The CDR3 DNA reads TGTGCCAGTAGTATAGGTGATGCGGGACTCGATCAGTATTTT.

Turning to this clone: Different DNA sequences within this sample yield the same CDR3. The chain recombines TRBV29-1 with TRBJ1-5, with a weak D call TRBD1 (5 bases). The germline V gene has CDR1 SQVTM and CDR2 ANQGSEA. The CDR3 totals 13 residues. The V end was cut by 1 base, the J end by 6 bases, with 10 bases between. The CDR3, as DNA: TGCAGCGTTGAAGGGGTGGGGGGTCAGCCCCAGCATTTT. The encoded protein is CSVEGVGGQPQHF.

V usage is TRBV7-9 and J usage is TRBJ1-4; D is ambiguous. The CDR3 runs 16 residues. V was trimmed by 2 bases and J by 0 bases, leaving 10 bases between them. Germline lookup yields CDR1 SEHNR and CDR2 FQNEAQ (reference sequence). The CDR3 nucleotides are TGTGCCAGCAGCTTACGGGCCGCATCAACTAATGAAAAACTGTTTTTT. Its translation is CASSLRAASTNEKLFF.